The TCR beta chain described here comes from a study of cytomegalovirus exposure and HLA in healthy donors. PCR employed 60 Vbeta and 13 Jbeta primers. Only in-frame clones appear in the TCRdb table, and some are missing; sequencing was by immunoSEQ multiplex PCR. Of 130,000 to 150,000 clones detected, 78% appear once; the ten largest clones hold less than 3.5%. This clone was picked up a small number of times. Its antigen is currently unknown. CDR1 LGHNA and CDR2 YNFKEQ come from the germline V gene. The CDR3 is made up of 18 amino acids. V lost 1 base and J lost 0; bases outside the gene matches: 3. Findings and limits, study-wide: A link between a missense DCLRE1C variant and TCR beta V- and J-gene trimming emerged from a later analysis. Researchers reported from a later analysis that most CMV-associated TCR beta chains appeared HLA-restricted. Another analysis was done later, and it associated around 15,000 TCR beta sequences with HLA alleles at 0.05 false discovery rate.

The sample consisted of PBMCs. The chain joins TRBV4-2 to TRBJ2-2; TRBD2 matches at 12 bases. The TCR comes from a male donor in good health and CMV-seronegative. CDR3 nucleotide sequence: TGTGCCAGCAGCCAAGCTCCTAGCGGGGGGGCGAACACCGGGGAGCTGTTTTTT. Protein sequence: CASSQAPSGGANTGELFF.